The source of this T cell receptor (beta chain) is a study of T cells in Graves' hyperthyroidism and ophthalmopathy (dated by TCRdb to the late 2010s). Context from the whole study: Peripheral blood samples were taken at the time of initial diagnosis, prior to any treatment. A discovery cohort of 95 to 100 patients, approximately 45 with Graves' ophthalmopathy and 55 to 60 with stable Graves' hyperthyroidism, was used to find distinguishing TCR V-J signatures. Whether ophthalmopathy could be predicted prospectively was tested in an independent validation cohort made up of 18 hyperthyroidism patients plus 17 patients who later progressed to ophthalmopathy. For training and testing, the 110 or so patients in the discovery cohort were randomly divided in a 7:3 ratio. Thyroid tissue and blood T-cell repertoires from six or seven Graves' hyperthyroidism patients were also compared in the study. After blood sampling, hyperthyroidism patients were treated with methimazole at a starting dose of 30 mg daily, and ophthalmopathy patients were treated with high-dose intravenous methylprednisolone. The paper describes TCR Vbeta CDR3 sequencing of 135 peripheral blood samples, made up of approximately 40 ophthalmopathy patients, around 78 hyperthyroidism patients and roughly 17 progressor patients. Broader findings and caveats from the paper: Most expanded thyroid clonotypes (frequency above 0.001) were also detected in blood, suggesting blood repertoires may reflect thyroid immune responses. In validation, progression to ophthalmopathy was predicted by the model with more than 65% sensitivity and 72% to 80% specificity, a median of roughly 6 months before onset. Sample size was not statistically predetermined, and investigators were not blinded to group allocation. A model built on a 13 V-J signature distinguished ophthalmopathy from stable hyperthyroidism, reaching roughly 88% sensitivity and around 81% specificity in cross-validation and 80%/75% in testing.

This clonotype has a count of ten or more. The clone's antigen remains unknown. Within one base of it there is no much larger clone, and no base qualities were kept. The TCR beta CDR3 regions were amplified from the RNA transcripts. For the first round of RT-PCR on the TCR CDR3, the HTBI primer set was used together with the Qiagen OneStep RT-PCR kit. Libraries were constructed in a second round of multiplex PCR, after which size selection and purification were performed. The libraries were sequenced on an Illumina HiSeq2000 using paired-end 100 bp reads. As for how the authors treated the data: SOAPnuke was used to process the raw data, throwing out any read that contained adapters or uncalled bases, had a mean Phred below 15, or lacked an exact constant-primer or identifier match. High-quality paired reads were merged with COPE v1.2.5, and unique nucleotide sequences were defined as clonotypes. Clonotypes were aligned to IMGT TRBV, TRBD and TRBJ reference segments using MiTCR v1.1. The analysis was restricted to V-J combinations with a frequency above 0.0001, which together covered 99.2% of the repertoires. The TCS score was defined as F50 (clonal expansion) divided by E x V (chaos), with BLOSUM62-based TCRdist calculated between CDR3 peptides within each V-J. Welch's t-statistics and random forest reduced 500 to 650 V-J features to around 14, which were used in a naive Bayes classifier (R e1071). TCRdb reran the public reads through fastp at Q25 and MiXCR, keeping productive beta chains. Rows merge per CDR3 protein into single entries with the most common DNA and genes. These V and J calls originate from TCRdb's pipeline instead of the authors' own analysis. This sample gives fewer than 500,000 distinct CDR3 sequences in total; around 15% of them show up just once. Less than 20% of the sample is taken by the ten largest.

A distance of 7 bases separates the germline ends of V and J, which lose 5 bases and 4 bases respectively. As encoded in the germline V gene, CDR1 is SGHRS while CDR2 is YFSETQ. Including the terminal cysteine and phenylalanine, the CDR3 comprises 13 residues. Only the CDR3 DNA stays, 39 bases, in frame from base 1. In the ophthalmopathy patients, disease was moderately to severely active, with a Clinical Activity Score of 3 or more, a NOSPECS grade of 4 or more, and a duration of less than 3 months. Patients with uncontrolled infections, other autoimmune diseases, pregnancy or lactation were excluded. Diagnoses were established on the basis of clinical symptoms, serum thyroxine and TRAb, thyroid ultrasound, and orbital computed tomography. PBMCs were isolated from about 10 ml of fresh peripheral blood by Ficoll-Paque density gradient centrifugation. Total RNA was extracted using Trizol reagent, and RNA quality was assessed on an Agilent 2100 Bioanalyzer.

The V and J genes are TRBV5-1 and TRBJ2-6, with an unclear D gene assignment. Sequencing input: blood. The sequence came from a woman younger than 45 with Graves' ophthalmopathy. At the DNA level, the sequence is TGCGCCAGCAGTACGGGCGGGGCCAACGTCCTGACTTTC. The translation is CASSTGGANVLTF.